What follows are 13 T cell receptor beta chains derived from one specimen sequenced in a study of T-cell memory formation after mild COVID-19. TCRdb re-derived calls from the 5' RACE reads in MiXCR, one entry per CDR3 protein. Among about 270,000 distinct CDR3 sequences listed, 15% were seen once. The sequenced material came from PBMCs or a T cell subset sorted from them (not recorded which). Source of these receptors: an adult woman who had mild COVID-19 (a few samples of this study predate the infection). Cell type and time point are not known.

The rearrangement uses TRBV24-1 and TRBJ2-3; D uncertain. The V gene lost 4 bases and the J gene lost 9 bases, with 13 bases spanning the gap. CDR1 is KGHDR and CDR2 is SFDVKD in the germline V gene. CDR3 size: 13 residues. In nucleotides, the CDR3 is TGTGCCACCAGTGACTCCCTAGTTCCCACGCAGTATTTT. It encodes CATSDSLVPTQYF.

This clonotype was observed many times. This sequence joins TRBV7-9 and TRBJ1-1; possibly TRBD1 for D (6 bases). V lost 6 bases and J lost 10, with 15 bases in between. Germline lookup yields CDR1 SEHNR and CDR2 FQNEAQ (reference sequence). The CDR3 is 12 residues long. In DNA, the CDR3 is TGTGCCAGCAGGGATGCGGACAGAACAGCTTTCTTT. This encodes CASRDADRTAFF.

This clonotype was found a few times. The J gene is TRBJ2-1, the V gene TRBV12-3 or TRBV12-4; TRBD2 matches 13 bases. This CDR3 is 13 amino acids long. V lost 9 bases to trimming and J lost 7 bases; unmatched junction nucleotides: 3. In nucleotides, the CDR3 is TGTGCCAGTAGGACTAGCGGGAGTAATGAGCAGTTCTTC. Residues: CASRTSGSNEQFF.

In this sample, this clonotype turned up a few times. This chain links TRBV19 with TRBJ2-1; no definite D call. Germline CDR1 and CDR2: LNHDA and SQIVND (reference sequence). This CDR3 is 14 amino acids long. V was pared by 3 bases and J by 10 bases, with 16 bases between. CDR3 in amino acids: CASSMGIGWVEQFF. CDR3 in DNA: TGTGCCAGTAGTATGGGAATCGGCTGGGTCGAGCAGTTCTTC.

This clonotype has just a few counts. CDR3 residues: CASRSWARVTTFF. CDR3 sequence (DNA): TGTGCCAGCAGATCCTGGGCCAGGGTGACGACTTTCTTT. This chain connects TRBV2 to TRBJ1-1, with D perhaps matching TRBD1 (5 bases). V was shortened by 6 bases and J by 12 bases, with 20 bases between the two germline ends. The CDR3 extends over 13 amino acids. Per the germline V gene, CDR1 is SNHLY and CDR2 is FYNNEI.

The rearrangement uses TRBV12-3 or TRBV12-4 and TRBJ2-3, with 13 bases lining up with TRBD2. The CDR3 consists of 15 residues. Trimming took 6 bases from V and 5 from J; bases not matched to a gene: 5. The CDR3 here is CASSVTSGGIDTQYF. The CDR3 nucleotides read TGTGCCAGCAGCGTGACTAGCGGGGGGATAGATACGCAGTATTTT.

This clonotype was recorded many times. The J gene is TRBJ1-1, the V gene TRBV18; unclear D gene. Germline CDR1 KGHSH, CDR2 LQKENI. The V and J ends lost 8 bases and 2 bases respectively, with 9 bases between them. The CDR3 has 12 amino acids. CDR3 amino acids: CASSPRNTEAFF. DNA for the CDR3: TGTGCCAGCAGTCCCCGTAACACTGAAGCTTTCTTT.

The rearrangement uses TRBV19 and TRBJ1-1; TRBD1 aligns across 11 bases. The CDR3 has 16 amino acids. The V segment lost 4 bases and the J segment 5 bases; nucleotides outside the gene matches: 9. Per the germline V gene, CDR1 is LNHDA and CDR2 is SQIVND (reference sequence). The CDR3 loop is CASSTIGQGARTEAFF. For the CDR3, the DNA is TGTGCCAGTAGTACTATAGGACAGGGGGCGCGTACTGAAGCTTTCTTT.

This clonotype showed up just a few times. The chain is built from TRBV7-9 and TRBJ2-1; 7 nucleotides match TRBD2. V gave up 11 bases and J gave up 5 bases; unmatched junction bases: 9. The CDR3 sequence is 13 residues long. Germline assignment: CDR1 SEHNR and CDR2 FQNEAQ (reference sequence). The CDR3 region has the DNA TGTGCCGTGCGGGAGCCCCCCAACAATGAGCAGTTCTTC. Translated, it gives CAVREPPNNEQFF.

The chain carries TRBV12-3 or TRBV12-4 and TRBJ2-1, with 8 bases identical to TRBD1. The length of the CDR3 is 15 residues. V was clipped by 4 bases and J by 8 bases; unmatched bases: 10. Here the CDR3 reads CASSSRTGIIHEQFF. The CDR3 coding sequence is TGTGCCAGCAGTTCCCGGACAGGGATAATACATGAGCAGTTCTTC.

For the CDR3, the DNA is TGTGCCAGCAGCCGACAGGGGTTAATGAACACTGAAGCTTTCTTT. Translation gives CASSRQGLMNTEAFF. This chain joins TRBV4-2 and TRBJ1-1; 8 nucleotides agree with TRBD1. Germline V lookup: CDR1 LGHNA, CDR2 YNFKEQ. Germline trimming cut 4 bases from V and 0 bases from J; bases unmatched to any gene: 4. This CDR3 comprises 15 residues.

This rearrangement joins TRBV5-5 to TRBJ2-2; D gene unclear. Germline V gene sequence: CDR1 SGHKS, CDR2 YYEKEE (reference sequence). CDR3 size: 16 residues. V gave up 4 bases and J gave up 1 base, with 14 bases separating them. CDR3 nucleotide sequence: TGTGCCAGCAGCCCATGGCCAAGAGGGAACACCGGGGAGCTGTTTTTT. As protein: CASSPWPRGNTGELFF.

The genes are TRBV20-1 and TRBJ2-7, with 7 bases that match TRBD2. This CDR3 contains 15 residues. Germline V gene data show CDR1 as DFQATT and CDR2 as SNEGSKA (reference sequence). The V segment lost 0 bases and the J segment 0 bases; nucleotides outside the gene matches: 5. CDR3 protein: CSARDSGTTSYEQYF. In DNA form, the CDR3 reads TGCAGTGCTAGAGATTCTGGGACTACCTCCTACGAGCAGTACTTC.